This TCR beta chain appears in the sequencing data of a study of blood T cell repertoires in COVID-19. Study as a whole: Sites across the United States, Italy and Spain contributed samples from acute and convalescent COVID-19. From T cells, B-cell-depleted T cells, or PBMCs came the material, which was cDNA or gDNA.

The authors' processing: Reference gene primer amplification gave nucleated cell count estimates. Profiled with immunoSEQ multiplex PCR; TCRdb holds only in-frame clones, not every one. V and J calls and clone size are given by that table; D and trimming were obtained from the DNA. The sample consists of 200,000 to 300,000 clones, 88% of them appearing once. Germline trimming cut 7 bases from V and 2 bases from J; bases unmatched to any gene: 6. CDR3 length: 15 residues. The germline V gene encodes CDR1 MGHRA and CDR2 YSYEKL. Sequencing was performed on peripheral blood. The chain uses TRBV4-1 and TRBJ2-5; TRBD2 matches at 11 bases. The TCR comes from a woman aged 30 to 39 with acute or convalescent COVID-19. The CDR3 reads CASTRLAGGQETQYF. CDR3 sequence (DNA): TGCGCCAGCACCCGCCTAGCGGGAGGACAAGAGACCCAGTACTTC.